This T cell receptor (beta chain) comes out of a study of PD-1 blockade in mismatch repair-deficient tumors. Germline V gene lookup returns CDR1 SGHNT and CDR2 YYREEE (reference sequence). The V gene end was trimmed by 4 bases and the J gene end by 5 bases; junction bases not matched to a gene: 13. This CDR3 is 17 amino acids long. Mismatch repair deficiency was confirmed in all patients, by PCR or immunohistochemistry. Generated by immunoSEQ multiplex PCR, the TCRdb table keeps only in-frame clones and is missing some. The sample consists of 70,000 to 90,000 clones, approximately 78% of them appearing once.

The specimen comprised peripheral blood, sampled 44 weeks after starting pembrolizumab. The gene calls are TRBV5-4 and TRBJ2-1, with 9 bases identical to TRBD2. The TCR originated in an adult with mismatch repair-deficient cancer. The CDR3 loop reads CASSQRRLAGANNEQFF. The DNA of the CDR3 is TGTGCCAGCAGCCAGCGGAGATTAGCGGGAGCCAACAATGAGCAGTTCTTC.